The 15 T cell receptor beta chains below come from one sample, sequenced in a study of blood T cell repertoires in COVID-19. The repertoire was sequenced with immunoSEQ multiplex PCR; TCRdb's copy has only in-frame clones and lacks some. The data show over 300,000 clones, more than 70% seen once. The material sequenced was peripheral blood. The source of these receptors is a middle-aged man with acute or convalescent COVID-19.

The chain links TRBV6-5 to TRBJ2-5; D unresolved. CDR1 and CDR2 (germline): MNHEY, SVGAGI. CDR3 length: 12 residues. V lost 6 bases to trimming and J lost 5 bases, with 10 bases between them. The CDR3 region is CASRSSAETQYF. CDR3 DNA sequence: TGTGCCAGCAGGTCCTCCGCGGAGACCCAGTACTTC.

The rearrangement joins TRBV5-1 to TRBJ2-5, with 8 positions matching TRBD2. Germline-derived CDR1 and CDR2 are SGHRS and YFSETQ. This CDR3 contains 16 residues. V lost 0 bases to trimming and J lost 1 base; unmatched junction nucleotides: 5. CDR3 amino acids: CASSLVTSGPQETQYF. CDR3 coding DNA: TGCGCCAGCAGCTTGGTAACTAGCGGACCCCAAGAGACCCAGTACTTC.

The chain recombines TRBV3-1 (or the pseudogene TRBV3-2) with TRBJ2-7; TRBD2 matches at 7 bases. The J segment lost 1 base and the V segment lost 4 bases, leaving 7 bases of the junction unmatched. Germline V lookup: CDR1 LGHDT, CDR2 YNNKEL (reference sequence). The CDR3 runs 15 residues. CDR3 DNA: TGTGCCAGCAGCCCCGCAGTGGGAGGGTCCTACGAGCAGTACTTC. Translated: CASSPAVGGSYEQYF.

This clone was observed a handful of times. The J gene is TRBJ2-2, the V gene TRBV7-3; 10 bases line up with TRBD2. The germline V gene encodes CDR1 SGHTA and CDR2 FQGTGA. Germline trimming cut 2 bases from V and 4 bases from J; bases unmatched to any gene: 4. The CDR3 covers 16 residues. CDR3 residues: CASSLGLAGATGELFF. The CDR3 DNA sequence: TGTGCCAGCAGCTTAGGGCTAGCGGGGGCCACCGGGGAGCTGTTTTTT.

This rearrangement joins TRBV11-3 to TRBJ1-2, with D unclear. The CDR3 contains 13 residues. V lost 6 bases, J lost 14 bases, and 22 bases lay in between. Germline V gene data show CDR1 as SGHNT and CDR2 as YENEEA. The CDR3 nucleotides read TGTGCCAGCAGTTCATCAGCGGGGTCTGGCGCGACCTTC. Translation: CASSSSAGSGATF.

J is TRBJ2-2 and V is TRBV19, with 8 nucleotides matching TRBD2. Germline trimming cut 8 bases from V and 6 bases from J; bases unmatched to any gene: 11. There are 15 residues in the CDR3. Germline V gives CDR1 LNHDA, CDR2 SQIVND (reference sequence). The CDR3 nucleotides are TGTGCCAGTTCCCCGGTGGCGGGAGGCGCCGGGGAGCTGTTTTTT. Residues: CASSPVAGGAGELFF. Full variable domain (rest looked up from reference TRBV19 and TRBJ2-2): DGGITQSPKYLFRKEGQNVTLSCEQNLNHDAMYWYRQDPGQGLRLIYYSQIVNDFQKGDIAEGYSVSREKKESFPLTVTSAQKNPTAFYLCASSPVAGGAGELFFGEGSRLTVL.

The chain is built from TRBV6-2 or TRBV6-3 and TRBJ2-7, with 10 bases aligning to TRBD2. This CDR3 spans 14 amino acids. V was clipped by 5 bases and J by 2 bases; unmatched bases: 3. Germline assignment: CDR1 MNHEY and CDR2 SVGEGT. The CDR3 nucleotides read TGTGCCAGCAGTATAGCGGGGGGTACCTACGAGCAGTACTTC. Its translation is CASSIAGGTYEQYF.

This chain connects TRBV2 to TRBJ2-3; TRBD2 matches 8 bases. This CDR3 has 13 residues. V lost 9 bases to trimming and J lost 2 bases; unmatched junction nucleotides: 4. Germline V gives CDR1 SNHLY, CDR2 FYNNEI. Here the CDR3 reads CARKLADTDTQYF. For the CDR3, the DNA is TGTGCCAGAAAACTAGCGGACACAGATACGCAGTATTTT.

The DNA for the CDR3 is TGTGCCAGCAGCGCCGTGACAGTGAACTATGGCTACACCTTC. It specifies CASSAVTVNYGYTF. The chain is built from TRBV9 and TRBJ1-2; weak D call: TRBD1 (5 bases). The germline CDR1 and CDR2 sequences are SGDLS and YYNGEE. The CDR3 length is 14 residues. V lost 3 bases and J lost 2, with 11 bases in between.

The rearrangement joins TRBV5-4 to TRBJ1-1; perhaps TRBD1 as D (6 bases). Germline values: CDR1 SGHNT, CDR2 YYREEE (reference sequence). This CDR3 comprises 13 residues. Trimming took 0 bases from V and 8 from J, leaving 11 bases between them. This CDR3 is CASSLGAGVEAFF. The DNA for the CDR3 is TGTGCCAGCAGCTTGGGGGCAGGGGTCGAAGCTTTCTTT.

This sequence joins TRBV3-1 (or the pseudogene TRBV3-2) and TRBJ1-1; a possible D gene is TRBD1 (6 bases). Per germline, CDR1 LGHDT and CDR2 YNNKEL (reference sequence). V was shortened by 1 base and J by 0 bases, with 9 bases between the two germline ends. This CDR3 comprises 15 residues. In DNA, the CDR3 is TGTGCCAGCAGCCAAGCTGGACAGATGAACACTGAAGCTTTCTTT. Protein product: CASSQAGQMNTEAFF.

This clone was observed a handful of times. This sample includes further DNA sequences coding for the same CDR3. The V gene is TRBV6-1, the J gene TRBJ2-3, with 11 bases that match TRBD2. Germline V gene data show CDR1 as MNHNS and CDR2 as SASEGT. The CDR3 contains 15 residues. Unmatched junction bases numbered 2, after V lost 2 bases and J lost 4 bases. CDR3 DNA sequence: TGTGCCAGCAGTGAATTAGCGGGAGGGCCAGATACGCAGTATTTT. Residues: CASSELAGGPDTQYF.

This chain uses TRBV18 with TRBJ1-4; D not resolved. This CDR3 contains 14 residues. Germline V gene data show CDR1 as KGHSH and CDR2 as LQKENI. The germline V and J ends were trimmed by 1 base and 7 bases, with 10 bases remaining between them. The CDR3 DNA follows: TGTGCCAGCTCACCACGGACTAAAGGTGAAAAACTGTTTTTT. Translation: CASSPRTKGEKLFF.

The chain links TRBV6-5 to TRBJ2-1; 11 positions agree with TRBD2. Trimming cost V 0 bases and J 7 bases; bases outside gene matches: 5. Germline-derived CDR1 and CDR2 are MNHEY and SVGAGI. CDR3 length equals 16 residues. The CDR3 DNA follows: TGTGCCAGCAGTTACTCGCTAGCGGGGGGAAGTAATGAGCAGTTCTTC. This sequence encodes CASSYSLAGGSNEQFF.

This clone was seen once. The genes are TRBV9 and TRBJ2-7, with D possibly matching TRBD2 (6 bases). Trimming stripped 3 bases from V and 4 bases from J, with 14 bases between. The CDR3 loop spans 14 amino acids. Germline lookup yields CDR1 SGDLS and CDR2 YYNGEE. The CDR3 region is CASSEGGLRYEQYF. The CDR3, as DNA: TGTGCCAGCAGCGAGGGAGGATTACGGTACGAGCAGTACTTC.